This T cell receptor beta chain originates from a study of cytomegalovirus exposure and HLA in healthy donors. The CDR3 runs to 13 residues. The germline CDR1 and CDR2 sequences are ENHRY and SYGVKD. V lost 4 bases and J lost 0, with 6 bases in between. Donors were drawn from the approximately 130-subject validation cohort, separate from the approximately 640-subject first cohort. Sequenced by immunoSEQ multiplex PCR; TCRdb stores in-frame clones only, minus some. The sample lists 100,000 to 150,000 clones; 88% were seen once. The sequence was collected from a man aged 18-30 years in good health and CMV-seronegative. The sequenced material came from PBMCs. The chain couples TRBV10-3 to TRBJ1-2; D is perhaps TRBD1 (5 bases). CDR3 amino acids: CAISGGANYGYTF. CDR3 coding DNA: TGTGCCATCAGTGGGGGCGCTAACTATGGCTACACCTTC.